These 27 T cell receptor beta chains were sequenced from one sample in a study of PD-L1 blockade in urothelial cancer. Sequencing was performed with immunoSEQ multiplex PCR; in TCRdb, only in-frame clones are kept and a portion is missing. The sample has 40,000 to 45,000 clones, roughly four fifths seen once. This specimen was PBMCs, taken around atezolizumab (anti-PD-L1) treatment. These receptors were taken from a man aged 65 to 85 with urothelial cancer.

The chain carries TRBV4-3 and TRBJ2-7, with TRBD1 matching over 8 bases. After removal of 1 base from V and 2 bases from J, the junction contained 10 bases not matched to a gene. CDR3 size: 17 residues. Per the germline V gene, CDR1 is LGHNA and CDR2 is YSLEER. CDR3 bases: TGCGCCAGCAGCCAAGCCCTTCAGGGGGCTATACCCTACGAGCAGTACTTC. It yields the protein CASSQALQGAIPYEQYF.

The chain employs TRBV7-9 and TRBJ2-3; 8 bases map to TRBD2. With V trimmed by 1 base and J by 0 bases, 9 bases remained unmatched. The length of the CDR3 is 18 residues. Germline-derived CDR1 and CDR2 are SEHNR and FQNEAQ (reference sequence). The CDR3 loop reads CASSLGERGPDSTDTQYF. Here the CDR3 DNA reads TGTGCCAGCAGCTTAGGGGAGCGGGGGCCAGACAGCACAGATACGCAGTATTTT. The variable domain in full, completed from reference TRBV7-9 and TRBJ2-3, reads DTGVSQNPRHKITKRGQNVTFRCDPISEHNRLYWYRQTLGQGPEFLTYFQNEAQLEKSRLLSDRFSAERPKGSFSTLEIQRTEQGDSAMYLCASSLGERGPDSTDTQYFGPGTRLTVL.

This clone was seen a single time. The rearrangement uses TRBV7-2 and TRBJ1-1; D is unresolved. The germline gives CDR1 SGHTA, CDR2 FQGNSA. This CDR3 has 14 amino acids. V gave up 4 bases and J gave up 4 bases, with 13 bases separating them. The DNA of the CDR3 is TGTGCCAGCAGCTACCTCGGACGGGGCACTGAAGCTTTCTTT. Protein sequence: CASSYLGRGTEAFF.

The rearrangement uses TRBV9 and TRBJ2-1, with D unclear. The germline gives CDR1 SGDLS, CDR2 YYNGEE. Trimming took 0 bases from V and 3 from J, leaving 7 bases between them. The CDR3 sequence is 14 residues long. The CDR3 sequence: CASSVESVYNEQFF. In DNA, the CDR3 is TGTGCCAGCAGCGTAGAAAGCGTCTACAATGAGCAGTTCTTC.

The V gene is TRBV29-1, the J gene TRBJ2-3, with D possibly matching TRBD2 (7 bases). The V gene's germline CDR1 is SQVTM and CDR2 ANQGSEA. V lost 4 bases, J lost 6 bases, and 20 bases lay in between. The CDR3 is 15 amino acids. CDR3 amino acids: CSVGEGEGLRDTQYF. The CDR3 DNA reads as TGCAGCGTTGGAGAGGGGGAGGGGTTGAGGGATACGCAGTATTTT.

This chain links TRBV6-5 with TRBJ1-3; D is ambiguous. Germline assignment: CDR1 MNHEY and CDR2 SVGAGI. Trimming pared 3 bases from V and 0 bases from J, leaving 3 bases between. The CDR3 covers 13 residues. CDR3 in DNA: TGTGCCAGCAGTTATATCTCTGGAAACACCATATATTTT. Translation: CASSYISGNTIYF.

The chain joins TRBV6-1 to TRBJ1-1, with TRBD1 as a possible D gene (5 bases). Deletions cut 6 bases from V and 2 bases from J, with 10 bases between. CDR1 and CDR2 (germline): MNHNS, SASEGT. The CDR3 totals 13 residues. CDR3 sequence: CASRQEPNTEAFF. DNA of the CDR3: TGTGCCAGCAGACAGGAGCCTAACACTGAAGCTTTCTTT.

The chain carries TRBV19 and TRBJ2-7; TRBD2 agrees at 10 bases. The CDR3 length is 14 residues. Germline values: CDR1 LNHDA, CDR2 SQIVND (reference sequence). J was trimmed by 6 bases and V by 5 bases; bases with no gene match: 7. The CDR3: CASSPKLAGSEQYF. The DNA for the CDR3 is TGTGCCAGTAGTCCCAAACTAGCGGGATCCGAGCAGTACTTC. The full variable domain, with the rest looked up from reference TRBV19 and TRBJ2-7, is DGGITQSPKYLFRKEGQNVTLSCEQNLNHDAMYWYRQDPGQGLRLIYYSQIVNDFQKGDIAEGYSVSREKKESFPLTVTSAQKNPTAFYLCASSPKLAGSEQYFGPGTRLTVT.

A single count supports this clone. V gene TRBV5-1 combines with J gene TRBJ2-1; 9 positions agree with TRBD2. CDR3 length equals 16 residues. Germline V CDR1 and CDR2: SGHRS, YFSETQ. J was trimmed by 2 bases and V by 0 bases; bases with no gene match: 3. The CDR3, as DNA: TGCGCCAGCAGCTTGGGCCTAGCGGGAACCTACAATGAGCAGTTCTTC. Protein product: CASSLGLAGTYNEQFF.

The CDR3: CASSQDLISGRASYNEQFF. The DNA of the CDR3 is TGCGCCAGCAGCCAAGATCTTATTTCGGGGAGGGCTTCATACAATGAGCAGTTCTTC. This chain uses TRBV4-3 with TRBJ2-1, with 7 nucleotides matching TRBD2. This CDR3 comprises 19 residues. V lost 0 bases to trimming and J lost 4 bases; unmatched junction nucleotides: 15. Germline loops: CDR1 LGHNA, CDR2 YSLEER.

This chain connects TRBV5-1 to TRBJ2-5; 8 positions agree with TRBD2. CDR1 is SGHRS and CDR2 is YFSETQ in the germline V gene. The CDR3 covers 13 residues. Germline trimming cut 4 bases from V and 5 bases from J; bases unmatched to any gene: 4. The CDR3, as DNA: TGCGCCAGCAGCCCCGGGGGGGCGGAGACCCAGTACTTC. This sequence encodes CASSPGGAETQYF.

The CDR3 reads CASSQVRQGNEKLFF. CDR3 nucleotides: TGCGCCAGCAGCCAAGTGAGGCAGGGGAATGAAAAACTGTTTTTT. J is TRBJ1-4 and V is TRBV4-3; D is perhaps TRBD1 (6 bases). V lost 1 base and J lost 5, with 11 bases in between. CDR1 is LGHNA and CDR2 is YSLEER in the germline V gene. This CDR3 is 15 amino acids long.

The chain has TRBV5-1 and TRBJ2-1; 12 bases match TRBD1. With V trimmed by 4 bases and J by 7 bases, 6 bases remained unmatched. Per germline, CDR1 SGHRS and CDR2 YFSETQ. This CDR3 has 15 residues. The CDR3 protein is CASSQGQGARNEQFF. For the CDR3, the DNA is TGCGCCAGCAGCCAGGGACAGGGGGCGCGGAATGAGCAGTTCTTC.

This clone was detected only once. V and J are TRBV29-1 and TRBJ2-1, with 10 bases fitting TRBD2. The CDR3 is made up of 19 amino acids. CDR1 is SQVTM, CDR2 ANQGSEA, per germline. J lost 9 bases, V lost 3 bases, and 23 bases had no gene match. In DNA form, the CDR3 reads TGCAGCGTTGACACCACTCTCCCCGGGCTAGCGGGGGCTCCTGGTGAGCAGTTCTTC. It is translated as CSVDTTLPGLAGAPGEQFF.

This chain links TRBV6-1 with TRBJ2-1; the match to TRBD2 covers 10 bases. The CDR3 consists of 13 residues. The V segment lost 8 bases and the J segment 15 bases; nucleotides outside the gene matches: 13. CDR1 is MNHNS and CDR2 is SASEGT in the germline V gene. The CDR3: CASRQDEAGGVFF. CDR3 nucleotides: TGTGCCAGCCGACAGGATGAAGCGGGGGGGGTGTTCTTC.

The V call is TRBV2, the J call TRBJ1-6, with TRBD1 matching 8 bases. The CDR3 has 17 residues. The germline CDR1 and CDR2 sequences are SNHLY and FYNNEI. The V and J ends lost 8 bases and 9 bases, in that order; junction bases with no gene match: 18. CDR3: CASGTDRVLLVSSPLHF. The CDR3 coding sequence is TGTGCCAGCGGTACGGACAGGGTGTTGCTAGTTAGTTCACCCCTCCACTTT.

This rearrangement joins TRBV11-3 to TRBJ2-1; D is ambiguous. Germline V gene sequence: CDR1 SGHNT, CDR2 YENEEA. Trimming removed 5 bases at V and 6 bases at J, with 8 bases between. This CDR3 has 12 amino acids. The chain's CDR3 is CASSLSGNEQFF. CDR3 sequence (DNA): TGTGCCAGCAGCCTTTCCGGCAATGAGCAGTTCTTC.

The chain uses TRBV5-4 and TRBJ2-3, with TRBD2 matching over 7 bases. J lost 4 bases, V lost 1 base, and 6 bases had no gene match. This CDR3 comprises 15 residues. Germline V gene data show CDR1 as SGHNT and CDR2 as YYREEE (reference sequence). The CDR3 region is CASSLSGGMADTQYF. The DNA of the CDR3 is TGTGCCAGCAGCTTGTCGGGGGGTATGGCAGATACGCAGTATTTT.

The J gene is TRBJ1-3, the V gene TRBV4-3; unclear D gene. V was shortened by 0 bases and J by 2 bases, with 8 bases between the two germline ends. CDR3 length: 15 residues. The germline V gene has CDR1 LGHNA and CDR2 YSLEER. For the CDR3, the DNA is TGCGCCAGCAGCCAAGAATGGGCAGCTGGAAACACCATATATTTT. Translated, it gives CASSQEWAAGNTIYF.

This clone was counted only a few times. J is TRBJ1-1 and V is TRBV5-1; 9 nucleotides match TRBD1. The trim removed 6 bases at V and 4 bases at J, leaving 10 bases unmatched. CDR3 length: 15 residues. Germline V gives CDR1 SGHRS, CDR2 YFSETQ. In DNA form, the CDR3 reads TGCGCCAGCAAATCAGGGGACAGGGACCCCACTGAAGCTTTCTTT. This translates into CASKSGDRDPTEAFF.

The chain uses TRBV28 and TRBJ1-4; the D gene is possibly TRBD1 (6 bases). The V gene lost 1 base and the J gene lost 3 bases, with 18 bases spanning the gap. Germline loops: CDR1 MDHEN, CDR2 SYDVKM. The CDR3 runs 18 residues. This chain's CDR3 is CASSLSLRQAGANEKLFF. In DNA, the CDR3 is TGTGCCAGCAGTTTATCTCTTCGACAGGCAGGAGCTAATGAAAAACTGTTTTTT.

This clone was picked up one time. This chain connects TRBV4-2 to TRBJ2-6, with D possibly TRBD2 on 6 matching bases. Germline lookup yields CDR1 LGHNA and CDR2 YNFKEQ. The ends were cut back, 0 bases at V and 0 bases at J, with 15 bases in the middle. The CDR3 extends over 19 amino acids. In DNA form, the CDR3 reads TGTGCCAGCAGCCAAGACGGGTCGGGAGCGTCCTCTGGGGCCAACGTCCTGACTTTC. It encodes CASSQDGSGASSGANVLTF.

J is TRBJ2-2 and V is TRBV29-1; tentative D call: TRBD2 (5 bases). The CDR3 runs 14 residues. CDR1 and CDR2 (germline): SQVTM, ANQGSEA. Trimming stripped 1 base from V and 2 bases from J, with 8 bases between. Here the CDR3 DNA reads TGCAGCGTTGAAGCGGGATTTAACACCGGGGAGCTGTTTTTT. Translated: CSVEAGFNTGELFF.

This chain joins TRBV7-3 and TRBJ2-2; 10 bases line up with TRBD1. J lost 7 bases, V lost 5 bases, and 7 bases had no gene match. This CDR3 region has 15 residues. Germline lookup yields CDR1 SGHTA and CDR2 FQGTGA. In DNA, the CDR3 is TGTGCCAGCAGCCCCTCCGGGACAGGGGACGGGGAGCTGTTTTTT. Its protein is CASSPSGTGDGELFF.

This chain links TRBV28 with TRBJ1-1, with D perhaps TRBD1 (6 bases). Germline lookup yields CDR1 MDHEN and CDR2 SYDVKM. The CDR3 sequence is 14 residues long. V was cut by 2 bases and J by 5 bases, with 12 bases left in between. This CDR3 reads CASSLQGWETEAFF. The DNA of the CDR3 is TGTGCCAGCAGTTTACAGGGGTGGGAAACTGAAGCTTTCTTT.

The chain carries TRBV5-1 and TRBJ2-7, with D tentatively TRBD2 (5 bases). This CDR3 has 13 amino acids. V was pared by 0 bases and J by 6 bases, with 10 bases between. Per the germline V gene, CDR1 is SGHRS and CDR2 is YFSETQ. The CDR3, as DNA: TGCGCCAGCAGCTTGGGGACGGGAATCGAGCAGTACTTC. Its translation: CASSLGTGIEQYF.

This clone was observed once. This chain uses TRBV5-6 with TRBJ1-5, with TRBD1 matching over 10 bases. This CDR3 comprises 14 residues. Germline lookup yields CDR1 SGHDT and CDR2 YYEEEE. Unmatched junction bases numbered 3, after V lost 4 bases and J lost 5 bases. The chain's CDR3 is CASSPGQGHQPQHF. In DNA, the CDR3 is TGTGCCAGCAGCCCGGGACAGGGGCATCAGCCCCAGCATTTT.